The clone carrying this T cell receptor beta chain was seen repeatedly, ten times or more. No antigen is known for it. TCRdb reprocessed the reads with MiXCR, giving one entry per CDR3 protein. The data hold roughly 340,000 distinct CDR3 sequences, with roughly 29% observed a single time. This record comes from a study of T cell repertoires in cytomegalovirus infection. This CDR3 is built from 15 residues. Trimming left V 7 bases short and J 7 bases short, with 20 bases between. Germline V CDR1 and CDR2: MRHNA, SNTAGT. The clonotype originates from a human donor in good health (CMV status not recorded). Some clones in this sample may be carry-over from other donors' samples. The sequencing here drew on cultured PBMCs, taken from culture after CMV antigen stimulation. The chain has TRBV6-4 and TRBJ1-5, with D unresolved. The CDR3 reads CASKGFHQQGQPQHF. For the CDR3, the DNA is TGTGCCAGCAAAGGTTTTCACCAGCAAGGGCAGCCCCAGCATTTT.